Listed below are T cell receptor beta chains from one sample, sequenced in a study of CD8 T cells in ankylosing spondylitis. TCRdb independently ran MiXCR on the 5' RACE reads; one entry per CDR3 protein. The table records approximately 350,000 distinct CDR3 sequences, approximately 14% of them present only once. The specimen was blood, either unsorted or a sorted T cell fraction (not recorded which). These receptors were taken from a male donor with ankylosing spondylitis or in good health (not recorded which). CDR3s include the opening cysteine and the closing phenylalanine or tryptophan. Each record gives: CDR3 protein, CDR3 DNA, clone size, V gene, J gene, D gene. The D gene is left open where the match is weak. Size is omitted from some rows. Given values are once, few, many or a class for expanded clones.

CASRDRGPGGYTF	TGTGCCAGCAGAGACAGGGGCCCGGGTGGCTACACCTTC	-	TRBV12-3/TRBV12-4	TRBJ1-2	TRBD1
CASTREGASYNEQFF	TGCGCCAGCACCCGAGAAGGGGCTTCCTACAATGAGCAGTTCTTC	-	TRBV5-1	TRBJ2-1	-
CASSLALLADTQYF	TGCGCCAGCAGCTTGGCCTTATTAGCAGATACGCAGTATTTT	many	TRBV5-1	TRBJ2-3	-
CASAREGETQYF	TGTGCCAGCGCCAGGGAGGGAGAGACCCAGTACTTC	-	TRBV6-1	TRBJ2-5	TRBD2
CAWSVLGNEQFF	TGTGCCTGGAGTGTACTTGGTAATGAGCAGTTCTTC	-	TRBV30	TRBJ2-1	-
CASSFGYTYSDTQYF	TGTGCCAGCAGCTTCGGCTATACATACTCAGATACGCAGTATTTT	many	TRBV7-2	TRBJ2-3	-
CSVRDSNYGYTF	TGCAGCGTTCGGGATTCTAACTATGGCTACACCTTC	-	TRBV29-1	TRBJ1-2	-
CAISVQDTGELFF	TGTGCCATCAGTGTACAGGACACCGGGGAGCTGTTTTTT	-	TRBV10-3	TRBJ2-2	-
CASSVGAGYGYTF	TGCGCCAGCAGCGTGGGGGCAGGCTATGGCTACACCTTC	-	TRBV5-1	TRBJ1-2	-
CASSLDLRMQFF	TGCGCCAGCAGCTTGGATCTACGAATGCAGTTCTTC	many	TRBV5-1	TRBJ2-1	-
CASSQDLGTGANVLTF	TGTGCCAGCAGCCAAGATTTAGGGACTGGGGCCAACGTCCTGACTTTC	-	TRBV3-1	TRBJ2-6	-
CASTQEGFGYNEQFF	TGTGCCAGCACCCAAGAAGGTTTTGGTTACAATGAGCAGTTCTTC	-	TRBV3-1	TRBJ2-1	-
CSARDHNRGKTEAFF	TGCAGTGCTAGAGATCATAACAGGGGAAAAACTGAAGCTTTCTTT	few	TRBV20-1	TRBJ1-1	TRBD1
CASSQDGGVAVTDTQYF	TGTGCCAGCAGCCAAGACGGTGGAGTAGCGGTCACAGATACGCAGTATTTT	-	TRBV3-1	TRBJ2-3	-
CASSLLGRGGNEQFF	TGTGCCAGCAGTTTATTAGGGAGAGGGGGGAATGAGCAGTTCTTC	few	TRBV27	TRBJ2-1	-
CASSFRGPYEQYF	TGTGCCAGCAGTTTCCGGGGGCCATACGAGCAGTACTTC	-	TRBV27	TRBJ2-7	-
CASTLGGPGTGELFF	TGTGCCAGCACCTTGGGGGGGCCGGGCACCGGGGAGCTGTTTTTT	many	TRBV12-3/TRBV12-4	TRBJ2-2	-
CASSFAHPGQGEGTDTQYF	TGTGCCAGCAGTTTCGCCCACCCGGGACAGGGGGAAGGCACAGATACGCAGTATTTT	-	TRBV6-5	TRBJ2-3	TRBD1
CASSETGAGQPQHF	TGTGCCAGCAGTGAGACAGGGGCAGGGCAGCCCCAGCATTTT	-	TRBV25-1	TRBJ1-5	TRBD1
CASSPTGMGTDTQYF	TGCGCCAGCAGCCCGACAGGGATGGGCACAGATACGCAGTATTTT	few	TRBV5-1	TRBJ2-3	TRBD1
CASSYSTGSSGNTIYF	TGTGCCAGCAGTTACTCTACCGGGAGCTCTGGAAACACCATATATTTT	few	TRBV6-5	TRBJ1-3	-
CSASKGLQETQYF	TGCAGTGCTAGTAAGGGGCTCCAAGAGACCCAGTACTTC	few	TRBV20-1	TRBJ2-5	-
CASSRRDRTEAFF	TGTGCCAGCAGTCGTAGGGATCGGACTGAAGCTTTCTTT	-	TRBV2	TRBJ1-1	-
CASFGGFYNEQFF	TGTGCCAGTTTTGGAGGCTTCTACAATGAGCAGTTCTTC	-	TRBV12-3/TRBV12-4	TRBJ2-1	-
CASSPGLAAFLTGYEQFF	TGCGCCAGCAGCCCGGGACTAGCTGCCTTCCTGACTGGGTATGAGCAGTTCTTC	-	TRBV4-1	TRBJ2-1	TRBD2
CASSHVYRADQPQHF	TGTGCCAGCAGCCATGTTTATAGGGCCGATCAGCCCCAGCATTTT	many	TRBV12-3/TRBV12-4	TRBJ1-5	-
CASSLDSGGGNTIYF	TGTGCCAGCTCCTTGGACTCCGGCGGGGGAAACACCATATATTTT	few	TRBV18	TRBJ1-3	-
CASSTSPESGAFF	TGTGCCAGCAGCACCTCGCCAGAGAGTGGGGCTTTCTTT	-	TRBV2	TRBJ1-1	-
CASSSNPSGGTNEKLFF	TGTGCCAGCAGCTCCAACCCCTCAGGGGGAACTAATGAAAAACTGTTTTTT	-	TRBV7-6	TRBJ1-4	TRBD1
CAISGGSIYGYTF	TGTGCCATCAGTGGAGGCAGCATCTATGGCTACACCTTC	-	TRBV10-3	TRBJ1-2	-
CSVDGYLTPGEETQYF	TGCAGCGTTGATGGTTATCTCACCCCCGGGGAAGAGACCCAGTACTTC	-	TRBV29-1	TRBJ2-5	-
CASRERGNTEAFF	TGTGCCAGCAGGGAACGGGGGAACACTGAAGCTTTCTTT	-	TRBV6-1	TRBJ1-1	-
CASSSYREGYTF	TGTGCCAGCAGTTCCTACAGGGAGGGCTACACCTTC	many	TRBV6-5	TRBJ1-2	-
CASSLMAGTGELFF	TGTGCCAGCAGCCTGATGGCCGGGACCGGGGAGCTGTTTTTT	-	TRBV11-2	TRBJ2-2	-
CASSESRGYNEQFF	TGCGCCAGCAGTGAGTCCCGGGGTTACAATGAGCAGTTCTTC	-	TRBV10-1	TRBJ2-1	-
CASSYRGGVAGELFF	TGTGCCAGCAGCTACAGGGGGGGGGTGGCCGGGGAGCTGTTTTTT	-	TRBV27	TRBJ2-2	-
CASSNTGTGAYNEQFF	TGTGCCAGCAGCAATACCGGGACAGGGGCGTACAATGAGCAGTTCTTC	few	TRBV5-6	TRBJ2-1	TRBD1